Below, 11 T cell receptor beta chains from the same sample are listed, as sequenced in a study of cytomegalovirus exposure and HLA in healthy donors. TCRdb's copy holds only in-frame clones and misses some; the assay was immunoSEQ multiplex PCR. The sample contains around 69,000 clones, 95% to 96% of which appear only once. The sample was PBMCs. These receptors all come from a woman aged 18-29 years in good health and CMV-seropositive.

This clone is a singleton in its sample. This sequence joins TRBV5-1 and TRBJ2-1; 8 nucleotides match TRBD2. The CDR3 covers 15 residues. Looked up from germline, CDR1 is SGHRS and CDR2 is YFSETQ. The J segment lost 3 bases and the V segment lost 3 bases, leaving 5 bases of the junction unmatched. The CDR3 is CASSSSGSFYNEQFF. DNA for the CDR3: TGCGCCAGCAGCTCGAGCGGGAGTTTCTACAATGAGCAGTTCTTC.

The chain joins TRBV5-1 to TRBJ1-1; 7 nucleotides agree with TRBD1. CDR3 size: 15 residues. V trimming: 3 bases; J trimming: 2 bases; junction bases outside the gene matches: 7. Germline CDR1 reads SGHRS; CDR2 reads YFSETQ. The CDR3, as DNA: TGCGCCAGCAGCTATGGACAGGTGAGAAACACTGAAGCTTTCTTT. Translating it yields CASSYGQVRNTEAFF.

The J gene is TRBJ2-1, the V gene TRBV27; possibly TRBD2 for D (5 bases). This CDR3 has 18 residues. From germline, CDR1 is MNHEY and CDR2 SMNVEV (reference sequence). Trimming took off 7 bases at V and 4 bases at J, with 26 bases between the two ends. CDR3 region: CASTLTSRRGWGYNEQFF. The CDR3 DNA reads TGTGCCAGCACCCTCACCAGTCGTCGGGGATGGGGTTACAATGAGCAGTTCTTC.

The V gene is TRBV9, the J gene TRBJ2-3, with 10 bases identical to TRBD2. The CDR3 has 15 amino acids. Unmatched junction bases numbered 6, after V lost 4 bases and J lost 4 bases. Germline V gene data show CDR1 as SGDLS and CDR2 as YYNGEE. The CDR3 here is CASSTSGRAADTQYF. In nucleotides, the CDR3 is TGTGCCAGCAGCACCAGCGGGAGGGCGGCAGATACGCAGTATTTT. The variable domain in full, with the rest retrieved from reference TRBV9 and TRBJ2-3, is DSGVTQTPKHLITATGQRVTLRCSPRSGDLSVYWYQQSLDQGLQFLIQYYNGEERAKGNILERFSAQQFPDLHSELNLSSLELGDSALYFCASSTSGRAADTQYFGPGTRLTVL.

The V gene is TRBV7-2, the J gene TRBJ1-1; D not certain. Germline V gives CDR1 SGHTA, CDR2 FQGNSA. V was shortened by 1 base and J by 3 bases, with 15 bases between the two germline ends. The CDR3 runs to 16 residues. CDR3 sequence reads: CASSLVRSGKDTEAFF. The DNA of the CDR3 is TGTGCCAGCAGCTTAGTGAGGTCGGGGAAAGACACTGAAGCTTTCTTT.

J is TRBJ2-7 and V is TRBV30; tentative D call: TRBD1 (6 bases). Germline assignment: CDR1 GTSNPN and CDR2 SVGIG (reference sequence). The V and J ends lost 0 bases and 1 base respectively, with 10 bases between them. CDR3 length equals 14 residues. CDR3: CAWSVLRGSYEQYF. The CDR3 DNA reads TGTGCCTGGAGTGTACTGAGGGGGTCCTACGAGCAGTACTTC.

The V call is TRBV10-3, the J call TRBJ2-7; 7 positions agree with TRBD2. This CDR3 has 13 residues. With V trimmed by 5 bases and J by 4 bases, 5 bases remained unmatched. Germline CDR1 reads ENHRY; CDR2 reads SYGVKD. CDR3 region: CAISSSGDYEQYF. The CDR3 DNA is TGTGCCATCAGTTCTAGCGGAGATTACGAGCAGTACTTC.

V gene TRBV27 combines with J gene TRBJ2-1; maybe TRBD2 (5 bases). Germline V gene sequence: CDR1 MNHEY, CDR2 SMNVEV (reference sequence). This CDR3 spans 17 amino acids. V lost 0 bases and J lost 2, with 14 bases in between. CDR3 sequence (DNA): TGTGCCAGCAGTTTATCTTCGGCGGGTGGGGCCTACAATGAGCAGTTCTTC. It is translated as CASSLSSAGGAYNEQFF.

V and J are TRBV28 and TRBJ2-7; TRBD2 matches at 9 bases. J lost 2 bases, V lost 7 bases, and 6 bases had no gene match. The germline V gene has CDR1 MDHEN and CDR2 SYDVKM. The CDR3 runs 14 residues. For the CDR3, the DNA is TGTGCCAGCAACCTAGCGGGAACCGCCTACGAGCAGTACTTC. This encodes CASNLAGTAYEQYF.

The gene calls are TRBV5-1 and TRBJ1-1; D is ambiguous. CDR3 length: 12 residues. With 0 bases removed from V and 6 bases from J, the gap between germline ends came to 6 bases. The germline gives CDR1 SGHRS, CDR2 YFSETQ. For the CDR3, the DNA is TGCGCCAGCAGCTTGGCGGGTTCTGAAGCTTTCTTT. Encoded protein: CASSLAGSEAFF.

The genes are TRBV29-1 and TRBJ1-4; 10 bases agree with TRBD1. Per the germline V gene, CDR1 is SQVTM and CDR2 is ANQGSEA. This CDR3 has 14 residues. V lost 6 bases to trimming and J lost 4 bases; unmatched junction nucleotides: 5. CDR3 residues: CSVGGTGVNEKLFF. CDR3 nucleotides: TGCAGCGTGGGGGGGACAGGGGTTAATGAAAAACTGTTTTTT.